This T cell receptor (beta chain) was identified in a study of T cells in Graves' hyperthyroidism and ophthalmopathy. Not enrolled were patients with uncontrolled infection, other autoimmune disease, pregnancy or lactation. The investigators amplified TCR beta CDR3 regions from RNA transcripts. With the HTBI primer set, the TCR CDR3 went through a first round of RT-PCR. TCRdb redid the calling of the multiplex PCR reads with MiXCR, one entry per CDR3 protein. This table holds under 500,000 distinct CDR3 sequences, roughly an eighth found once. This clonotype was seen only a few times. The CDR3 totals 15 residues. V lost 6 bases to trimming and J lost 0 bases, with 12 bases between them. Per germline, CDR1 SNHLY and CDR2 FYNNEI.

This rearrangement joins TRBV2 to TRBJ1-3, with D maybe TRBD1 (5 bases). Sequenced sample: blood. The clonotype was recovered from a man aged 45-60 years with Graves' ophthalmopathy. The CDR3: CASRGDSSSGNTIYF. In DNA, the CDR3 is TGTGCCAGCAGGGGCGACAGCAGCTCTGGAAACACCATATATTTT.